The rows below give T cell receptor beta chains drawn from one sample of a study of T cells in Graves' hyperthyroidism and ophthalmopathy. MiXCR, run by TCRdb on the multiplex PCR reads, gives a single entry per CDR3 protein. The table shows roughly 520,000 distinct CDR3 sequences, with roughly a quarter occurring only once. Sequenced sample: blood. Receptors were obtained from a woman aged 25 to 39 with Graves' ophthalmopathy. The CDR3 runs from the conserved cysteine through the conserved F or W. D genes are given only for firm matches. The listing skips clone size in some rows; elsewhere it reads once, few, many or a size class.

d_gene: TRBD2
v_gene: TRBV12-3/TRBV12-4
abundance: .
j_gene: TRBJ2-7
CDR3nt: TGTGCCAGCAGTTTCCTGGGAGGGAGTACCTACGAGCAGTACTTC
CDR3aa: CASSFLGGSTYEQYF

d_gene: .
v_gene: TRBV11-2
abundance: few
j_gene: TRBJ1-1
CDR3nt: TGTGCCAGCAGATTAGAGCCAGGGACGAACACTGAAGCTTTCTTT
CDR3aa: CASRLEPGTNTEAFF

d_gene: .
v_gene: TRBV30
abundance: .
j_gene: TRBJ1-5
CDR3nt: TGTGCCTGGAGTGTCGGGCAGTATCAGCCCCAGCATTTT
CDR3aa: CAWSVGQYQPQHF

d_gene: .
v_gene: TRBV28
abundance: .
j_gene: TRBJ2-7
CDR3nt: TGTGCCAGCAGTTTGCAAAGGGGCACTATCTACGAGCAGTACTTC
CDR3aa: CASSLQRGTIYEQYF

d_gene: TRBD1
v_gene: TRBV29-1
abundance: few
j_gene: TRBJ2-7
CDR3nt: TGCAGCGCACGGACAGGGAACGAGCAGTACTTC
CDR3aa: CSARTGNEQYF

d_gene: .
v_gene: TRBV6-1
abundance: many
j_gene: TRBJ2-7
CDR3nt: TGTGCCAGCAGTCCCCTCGCCGGAGGGGGGCAGGACGAGCAGTACTTC
CDR3aa: CASSPLAGGGQDEQYF

d_gene: .
v_gene: TRBV6-1
abundance: .
j_gene: TRBJ2-5
CDR3nt: TGTGCCAGCAGAAGGGGGTCCGGGGAGACCCAGTACTTC
CDR3aa: CASRRGSGETQYF

d_gene: TRBD2
v_gene: TRBV2
abundance: .
j_gene: TRBJ2-5
CDR3nt: TGTGCCAGCAGACCTCTAGCGGGGGGGCCCTCGGGGACCCAGTACTTC
CDR3aa: CASRPLAGGPSGTQYF

d_gene: .
v_gene: TRBV7-6
abundance: many
j_gene: TRBJ1-3
CDR3nt: TGTGCCAGCAGCTTATTAACAGGGTCTGGAAACACCATATATTTT
CDR3aa: CASSLLTGSGNTIYF

d_gene: TRBD1
v_gene: TRBV24-1
abundance: many
j_gene: TRBJ2-7
CDR3nt: TGTGCCACCAGTGACCCGGACAGGGGATCCTACGAGCAGTACTTC
CDR3aa: CATSDPDRGSYEQYF

d_gene: .
v_gene: TRBV6-1
abundance: .
j_gene: TRBJ2-5
CDR3nt: TGTGCCAGCACCCCGGGACCGGGCAAAGAGACCCAGTACTTC
CDR3aa: CASTPGPGKETQYF

d_gene: .
v_gene: TRBV24-1
abundance: many
j_gene: TRBJ2-7
CDR3nt: TGTGCCACCAGCTCCGGGGCCCTGGGATACGAGCAGTACTTC
CDR3aa: CATSSGALGYEQYF

d_gene: .
v_gene: TRBV7-9
abundance: .
j_gene: TRBJ1-1
CDR3nt: TGTGCCAGCAGCTTAAGCCAGGCTGAAGCTTTCTTT
CDR3aa: CASSLSQAEAFF

d_gene: TRBD1
v_gene: TRBV6-1
abundance: .
j_gene: TRBJ1-2
CDR3nt: TGTGCCAGCAGTCGGACAGGCGTAGGCTACACCTTC
CDR3aa: CASSRTGVGYTF

d_gene: .
v_gene: TRBV7-9
abundance: .
j_gene: TRBJ2-7
CDR3nt: TGTGCCAGCAGCCCCCCGATGGGGGCCGAGCAGTACTTC
CDR3aa: CASSPPMGAEQYF

d_gene: .
v_gene: TRBV2
abundance: .
j_gene: TRBJ2-5
CDR3nt: TGTGCCAGCAGCTTCATGGAGGGTGGGAGGCAAGAGACCCAGTACTTC
CDR3aa: CASSFMEGGRQETQYF

d_gene: TRBD1
v_gene: TRBV11-2
abundance: many
j_gene: TRBJ1-2
CDR3nt: TGTGCCAGCAGCTTTAGAACCGGGACAGGGGGCTATATGGGCTATGGCTACACCTTC
CDR3aa: CASSFRTGTGGYMGYGYTF

d_gene: .
v_gene: TRBV28
abundance: many
j_gene: TRBJ1-5
CDR3nt: TGTGCCAGCAGTTTGGGGGCAAGGAGGGTTAGCAATCAGCCCCAGCATTTT
CDR3aa: CASSLGARRVSNQPQHF

d_gene: .
v_gene: TRBV20-1
abundance: many
j_gene: TRBJ1-5
CDR3nt: TGCAGCGCGTGGGAGGGGGGCAATAATCAGCCCCAGCATTTT
CDR3aa: CSAWEGGNNQPQHF

d_gene: TRBD1
v_gene: TRBV4-1
abundance: .
j_gene: TRBJ1-2
CDR3nt: TGCGCCAGCAGCCACCTACAGGGGTCGGCATATGGCTACACCTTC
CDR3aa: CASSHLQGSAYGYTF

d_gene: .
v_gene: TRBV6-2/TRBV6-3
abundance: .
j_gene: TRBJ2-7
CDR3nt: TGTGCCAGCAGTGGGGGGCACTTCTCCCTCGAGCAGTACTTC
CDR3aa: CASSGGHFSLEQYF

d_gene: .
v_gene: TRBV18
abundance: .
j_gene: TRBJ1-2
CDR3nt: TGTGTCAGCTCACCACCGGGAGGGCTTGGCTACACCTTC
CDR3aa: CVSSPPGGLGYTF